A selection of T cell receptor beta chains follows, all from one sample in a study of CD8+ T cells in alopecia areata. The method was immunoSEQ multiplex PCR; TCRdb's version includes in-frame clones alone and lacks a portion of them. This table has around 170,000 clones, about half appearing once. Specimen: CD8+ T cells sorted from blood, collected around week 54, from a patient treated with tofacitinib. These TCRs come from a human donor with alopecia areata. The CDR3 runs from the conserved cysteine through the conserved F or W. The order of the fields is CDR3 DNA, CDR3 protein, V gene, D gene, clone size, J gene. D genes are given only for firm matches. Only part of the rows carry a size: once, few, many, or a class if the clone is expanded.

TGTGCCAGCAGCTCCGACAGGGGGCGACGGAAACTGTTTTTT CASSSDRGRRKLFF TRBV7-9 TRBD1 few TRBJ1-4
TGTGCCTGGAGTGTAGGGGACGGGGATGAGCAGTTCTTC CAWSVGDGDEQFF TRBV30 - - TRBJ2-1
TGCAGTGCTAGACCAGAGACCCAGTACTTC CSARPETQYF TRBV20-1 - - TRBJ2-5
TGCAGCGCGGGGAGGGGAAATAATGAGCAGTTCTTC CSAGRGNNEQFF TRBV29-1 TRBD2 - TRBJ2-1
TGTGCCAGCAGTTTAGGAGGCCCCAGCTCCTACGAGCAGTACTTC CASSLGGPSSYEQYF TRBV27 - few TRBJ2-7
TGCGCCAGCAGCCAAAGTTTAGGGATCTCCGGGGAGCTGTTTTTT CASSQSLGISGELFF TRBV4-1 - - TRBJ2-2
TGTGCCAGCACCCCAGGCACGGCGAACACTGAAGCTTTCTTT CASTPGTANTEAFF TRBV2 - - TRBJ1-1
TGCGCCAGCAGCGAGCGGGACGCAGCCTACGAGCAGTACTTC CASSERDAAYEQYF TRBV5-1 TRBD2 - TRBJ2-7
TGTGCTAGTGGCCCACCGGGATCGGGGTCCCTAACAGATACGCAGTATTTT CASGPPGSGSLTDTQYF TRBV12-5 - few TRBJ2-3
TGTGCCAGCAGCCGGGACAGGGGCCCCGCTGAAGCTTTCTTT CASSRDRGPAEAFF TRBV19 TRBD1 - TRBJ1-1
TGTGCCAGCAGTGAATTCGGGCAGGGATGGAAAACCTACGAGCAGTACTTC CASSEFGQGWKTYEQYF TRBV25-1 - - TRBJ2-7
TGTGCCAGCAGCTTAGGGGCTACCTACACTGAAGCTTTCTTT CASSLGATYTEAFF TRBV7-2 - many TRBJ1-1
TGTGCCAGCAGCTTGGCCCCGAGCGGGGGACATTCCTACGAGCAGTACTTC CASSLAPSGGHSYEQYF TRBV5-6 TRBD2 - TRBJ2-7
TGTGCCAGCAGCACAGGACAGGCGGTGGAGACCCAGTACTTC CASSTGQAVETQYF TRBV5-6 TRBD1 few TRBJ2-5
TGTGCCATCAGTGGCGGGACTAGCAATGAGCAGTTCTTC CAISGGTSNEQFF TRBV10-3 TRBD2 - TRBJ2-1
TGTGCCAGCAGGTTAGGACTCCGCACAGATACGCAGTATTTT CASRLGLRTDTQYF TRBV2 - - TRBJ2-3
TGTGCCAGCAGTCGGGGACTAACGACAGATACGCAGTATTTT CASSRGLTTDTQYF TRBV6-5 TRBD2 - TRBJ2-3
TGTGCCAGCAGCCCATCGACAGGGCTATCCTACGAGCAGTACTTC CASSPSTGLSYEQYF TRBV13 TRBD1 once TRBJ2-7
TGTGCCAGCAGCCTCCAGGGGGCGCAGTACTTC CASSLQGAQYF TRBV13 TRBD1 - TRBJ2-7
TGTGCCAGCAGTAGACAGGGTCTAGGCAATGAGCAGTTCTTC CASSRQGLGNEQFF TRBV6-5 TRBD1 - TRBJ2-1
TGTGCCTGGACCAAATCCACAGGGTCCCGCTACACTGAAGCTTTCTTT CAWTKSTGSRYTEAFF TRBV30 - - TRBJ1-1
TGTGCCAGCACCATTACGGGAGGTACAGATACGCAGTATTTT CASTITGGTDTQYF TRBV27 TRBD2 - TRBJ2-3
TGTGCCAGCACCGGACTACAGGTCTACGAGCAGTACTTC CASTGLQVYEQYF TRBV7-9 - - TRBJ2-7
TGTGCCAGCAGCTTGAGTATAGCAGAGAGGACCGGGGAGCTGTTTTTT CASSLSIAERTGELFF TRBV5-6 - - TRBJ2-2
TGTGCCAGCAGTTTACCCATACTGAACACTGAAGCTTTCTTT CASSLPILNTEAFF TRBV27 - - TRBJ1-1